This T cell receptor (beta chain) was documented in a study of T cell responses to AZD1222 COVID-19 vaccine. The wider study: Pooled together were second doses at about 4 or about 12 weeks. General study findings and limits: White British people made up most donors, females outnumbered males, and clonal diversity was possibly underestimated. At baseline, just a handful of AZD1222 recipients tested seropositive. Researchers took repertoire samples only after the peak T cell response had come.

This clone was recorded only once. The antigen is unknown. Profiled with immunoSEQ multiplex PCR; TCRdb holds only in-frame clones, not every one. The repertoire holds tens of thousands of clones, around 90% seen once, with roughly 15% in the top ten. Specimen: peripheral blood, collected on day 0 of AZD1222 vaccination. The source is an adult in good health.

The CDR3 DNA sequence: TGCGCCAGCAGCCAAGGACTAGCCGAAAGCTCCTACGAGCAGTACTTC. The encoded protein is CASSQGLAESSYEQYF. The chain is built from TRBV4-3 and TRBJ2-7; 7 nucleotides align to TRBD2. Germline V CDR1 and CDR2: LGHNA, YSLEER. V shed 1 base, J shed 0 bases, and the junction held 6 bases outside the gene matches. The length of the CDR3 is 16 residues.